The entry that follows covers one T cell receptor beta chain sequence. Its antigen remains unidentified. No base qualities exist here, and no much larger clone lies one base off it. The sample comes from a study of technical replicates of blood from a few donors (TCRdb year 2017). Preparation of the library involved the immunoSEQ multiplex PCR assay. The source is immuneACCESS, and TCRdb retained only in-frame sequences with V and J called. Part of the clones is not carried over; for the studies checked, unresolved V genes explain less than half of this, and the remainder is unexplained. Within this sample are some 80,000 clones, with about 91% of them counted one time only. The ten largest clonotypes hold 0.27% of the sample. The receptor's source is a human donor in good health. The sequencing input was T cells isolated from PBMCs.

The CDR3 region has the sequence CASSYGQYTYEQYF. The DNA is TGTGCCAGCAGTTACGGCCAGTATACCTACGAGCAGTACTTC. Here the chain combines TRBV6-5 and TRBJ2-7, with no reliable assignment of the D segment. The CDR3, cysteine through phenylalanine, is 14 amino acids long. Only the CDR3 DNA stays, 42 bases, in frame from base 1. CDR1 is given as MNHEY and CDR2 as SVGAGI, both from the germline V gene. At the junction V is shortened by 2 bases and J by 2 bases, with 10 bases in between.